This T cell receptor (beta chain) was recorded in a study of CD8 T cells in ankylosing spondylitis. Study outcomes and limitations: In the blood and synovial fluid of reactive arthritis, some motif variants had been previously reported.

For TCR beta, libraries came from quantitative 5'-RACE with molecular barcodes. Each CDR3 protein is one row after TCRdb ran MiXCR on the 5' RACE reads. The sample comprises under 250,000 distinct CDR3 sequences, over 30% of which are singletons, and roughly 4.2% rests with the top ten. This clonotype has more than one count but fewer than ten. Its antigen is unidentified. V lost 0 bases and J 5 bases, leaving 13 bases between the germline ends. In germline, CDR1 is LNHNV, CDR2 YYDKDF (reference sequence). The length of the CDR3 is 16 residues. The sequence derives from a male donor with ankylosing spondylitis or in good health (not recorded which). The chain combines TRBV15 with TRBJ1-4; D is unclear. Sequenced sample: blood, either unsorted or a sorted T cell fraction (not recorded which). In DNA, the CDR3 is TGTGCCACCAGCAGAGATGAGCCGGGCAGGAATGAAAAACTGTTTTTT. This translates into CATSRDEPGRNEKLFF.